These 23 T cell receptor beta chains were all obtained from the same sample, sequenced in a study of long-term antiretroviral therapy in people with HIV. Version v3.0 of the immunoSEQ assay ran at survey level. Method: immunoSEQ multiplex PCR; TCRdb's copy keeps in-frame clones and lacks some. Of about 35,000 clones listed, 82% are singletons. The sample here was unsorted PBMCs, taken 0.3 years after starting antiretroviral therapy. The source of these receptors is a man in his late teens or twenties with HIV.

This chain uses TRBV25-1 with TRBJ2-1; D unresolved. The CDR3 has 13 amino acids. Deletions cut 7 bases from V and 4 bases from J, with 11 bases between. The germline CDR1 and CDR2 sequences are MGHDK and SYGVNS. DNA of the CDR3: TGTGCCAGCAAACCCTCGCGGTACAATGAGCAGTTCTTC. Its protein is CASKPSRYNEQFF.

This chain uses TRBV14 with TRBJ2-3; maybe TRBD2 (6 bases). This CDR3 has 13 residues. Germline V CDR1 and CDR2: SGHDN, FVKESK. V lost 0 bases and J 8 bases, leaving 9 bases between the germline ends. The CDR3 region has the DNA TGTGCCAGCAGCCAAGATCCGCGGGGTACGCAGTATTTT. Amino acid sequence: CASSQDPRGTQYF.

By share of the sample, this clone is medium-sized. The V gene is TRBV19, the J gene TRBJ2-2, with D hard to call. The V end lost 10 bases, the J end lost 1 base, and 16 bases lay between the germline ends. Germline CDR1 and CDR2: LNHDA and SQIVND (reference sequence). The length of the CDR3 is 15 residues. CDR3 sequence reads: CATSLRILNTGELFF. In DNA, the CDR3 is TGTGCCACCTCTCTTCGGATCCTGAACACCGGGGAGCTGTTTTTT.

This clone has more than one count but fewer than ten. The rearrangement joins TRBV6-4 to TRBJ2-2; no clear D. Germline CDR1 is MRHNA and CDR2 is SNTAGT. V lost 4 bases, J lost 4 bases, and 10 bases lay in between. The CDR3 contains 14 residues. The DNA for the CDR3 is TGTGCCAGCAGTGTAGGCAGTACCACCGGGGAGCTGTTTTTT. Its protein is CASSVGSTTGELFF.

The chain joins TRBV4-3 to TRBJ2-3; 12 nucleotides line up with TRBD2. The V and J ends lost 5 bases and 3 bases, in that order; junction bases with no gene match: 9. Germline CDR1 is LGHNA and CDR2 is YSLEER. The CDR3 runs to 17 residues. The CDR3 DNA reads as TGCGCCAGCAGCTCTCAACCACTAGCGGGAGGAACAGATACGCAGTATTTT. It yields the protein CASSSQPLAGGTDTQYF.

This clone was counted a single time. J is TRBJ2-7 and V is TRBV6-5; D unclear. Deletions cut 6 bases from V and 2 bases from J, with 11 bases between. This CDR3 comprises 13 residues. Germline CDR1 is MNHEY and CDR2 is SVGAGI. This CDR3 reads CASSPRGAYEQYF. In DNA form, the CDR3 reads TGTGCCAGCAGCCCGAGAGGTGCCTACGAGCAGTACTTC.

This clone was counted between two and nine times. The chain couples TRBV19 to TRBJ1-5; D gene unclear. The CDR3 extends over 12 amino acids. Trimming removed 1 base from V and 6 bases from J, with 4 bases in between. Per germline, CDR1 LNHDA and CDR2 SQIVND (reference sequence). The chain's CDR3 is CASSIGAQPQHF. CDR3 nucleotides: TGTGCCAGTAGTATAGGGGCTCAGCCCCAGCATTTT. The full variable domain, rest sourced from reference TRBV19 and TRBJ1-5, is DGGITQSPKYLFRKEGQNVTLSCEQNLNHDAMYWYRQDPGQGLRLIYYSQIVNDFQKGDIAEGYSVSREKKESFPLTVTSAQKNPTAFYLCASSIGAQPQHFGDGTRLSIL.

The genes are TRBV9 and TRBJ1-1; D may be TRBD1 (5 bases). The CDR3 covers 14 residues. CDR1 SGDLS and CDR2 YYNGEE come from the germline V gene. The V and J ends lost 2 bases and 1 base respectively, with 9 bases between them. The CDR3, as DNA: TGTGCCAGCAGCGTCGGGGGGACGAACACTGAAGCTTTCTTT. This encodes CASSVGGTNTEAFF.

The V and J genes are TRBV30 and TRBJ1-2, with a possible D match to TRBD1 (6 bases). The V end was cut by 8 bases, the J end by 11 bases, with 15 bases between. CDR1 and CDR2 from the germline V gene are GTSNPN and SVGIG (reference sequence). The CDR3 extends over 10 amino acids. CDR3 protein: CAGQGHPYTF. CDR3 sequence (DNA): TGTGCCGGCCAGGGACATCCTTACACCTTC.

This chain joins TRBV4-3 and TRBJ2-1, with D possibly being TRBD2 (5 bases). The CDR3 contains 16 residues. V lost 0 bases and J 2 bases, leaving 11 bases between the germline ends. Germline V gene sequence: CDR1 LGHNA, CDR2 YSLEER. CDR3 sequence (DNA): TGCGCCAGCAGCCAAGATCAAGCGGAGCCCTACAATGAGCAGTTCTTC. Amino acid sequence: CASSQDQAEPYNEQFF.

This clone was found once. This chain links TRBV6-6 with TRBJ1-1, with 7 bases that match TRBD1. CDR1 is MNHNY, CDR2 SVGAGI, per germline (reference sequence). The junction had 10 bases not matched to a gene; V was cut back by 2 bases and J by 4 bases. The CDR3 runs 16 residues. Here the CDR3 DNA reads TGTGCCAGCAGTTACCCGCAGGGGGATCTTGCCACTGAAGCTTTCTTT. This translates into CASSYPQGDLATEAFF.

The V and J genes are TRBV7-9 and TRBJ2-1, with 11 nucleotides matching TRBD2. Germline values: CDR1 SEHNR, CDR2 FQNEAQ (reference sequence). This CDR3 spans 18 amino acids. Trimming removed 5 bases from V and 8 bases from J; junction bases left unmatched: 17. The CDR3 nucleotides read TGTGCCAGCAGCCCCAGCCTTAGCGGGAGGGGGGTAGACGATGAGCAGTTCTTC. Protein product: CASSPSLSGRGVDDEQFF.

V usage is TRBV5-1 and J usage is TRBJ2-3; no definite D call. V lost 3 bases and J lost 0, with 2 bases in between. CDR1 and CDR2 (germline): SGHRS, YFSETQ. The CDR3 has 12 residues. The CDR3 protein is CASSWSTDTQYF. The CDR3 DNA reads TGCGCCAGCAGCTGGAGCACAGATACGCAGTATTTT.

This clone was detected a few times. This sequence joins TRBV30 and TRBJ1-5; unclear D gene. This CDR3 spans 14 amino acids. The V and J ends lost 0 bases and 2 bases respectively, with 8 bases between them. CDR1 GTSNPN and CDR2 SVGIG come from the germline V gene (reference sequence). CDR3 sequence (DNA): TGTGCCTGGAGTGTTGGACTTGGCAATCAGCCCCAGCATTTT. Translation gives CAWSVGLGNQPQHF. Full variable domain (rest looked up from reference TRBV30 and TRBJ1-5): SQTIHQWPATLVQPVGSPLSLECTVEGTSNPNLYWYRQAAGRGLQLLFYSVGIGQISSEVPQNLSASRPQDRQFILSSKKLLLSDSGFYLCAWSVGLGNQPQHFGDGTRLSIL.

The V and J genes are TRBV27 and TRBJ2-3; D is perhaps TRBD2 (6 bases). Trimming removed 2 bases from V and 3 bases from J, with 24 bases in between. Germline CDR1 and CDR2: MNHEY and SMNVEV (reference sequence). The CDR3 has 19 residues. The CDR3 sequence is CASSLGLGLALAGTDTQYF. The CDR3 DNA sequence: TGTGCCAGCAGTTTAGGTTTGGGGCTAGCGCTCGCGGGGACAGATACGCAGTATTTT.

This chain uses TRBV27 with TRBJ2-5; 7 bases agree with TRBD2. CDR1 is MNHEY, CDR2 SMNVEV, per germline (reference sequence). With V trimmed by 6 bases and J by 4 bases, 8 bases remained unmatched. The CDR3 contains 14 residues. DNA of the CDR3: TGTGCCAGCAGGAGGGTGGGGGGGACAGAGACCCAGTACTTC. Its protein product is CASRRVGGTETQYF.

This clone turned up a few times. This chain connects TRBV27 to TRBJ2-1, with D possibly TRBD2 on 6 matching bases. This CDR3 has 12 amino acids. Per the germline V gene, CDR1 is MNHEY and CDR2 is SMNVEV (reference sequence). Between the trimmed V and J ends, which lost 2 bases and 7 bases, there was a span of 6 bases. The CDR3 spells CASSLAGNEQFF. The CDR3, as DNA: TGTGCCAGCAGTTTAGCGGGGAATGAGCAGTTCTTC.

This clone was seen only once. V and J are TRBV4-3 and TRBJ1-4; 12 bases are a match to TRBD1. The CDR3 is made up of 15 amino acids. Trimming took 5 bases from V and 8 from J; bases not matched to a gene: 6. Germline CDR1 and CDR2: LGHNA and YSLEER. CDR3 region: CASSGGQGAGEKLFF. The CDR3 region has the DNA TGCGCCAGCAGCGGGGGACAGGGGGCCGGAGAAAAACTGTTTTTT.

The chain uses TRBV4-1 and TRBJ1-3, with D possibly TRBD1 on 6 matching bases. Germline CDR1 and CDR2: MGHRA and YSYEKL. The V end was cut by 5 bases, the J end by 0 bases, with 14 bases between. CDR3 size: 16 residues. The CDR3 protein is CASSTRGANSGNTIYF. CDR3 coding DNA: TGCGCCAGCAGCACGAGGGGGGCGAACTCTGGAAACACCATATATTTT.

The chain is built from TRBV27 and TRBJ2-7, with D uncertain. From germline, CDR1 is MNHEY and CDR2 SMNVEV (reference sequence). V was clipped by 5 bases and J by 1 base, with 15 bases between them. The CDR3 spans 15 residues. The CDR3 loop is CASSQYFGSSYEQYF. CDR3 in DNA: TGTGCCAGCAGTCAATACTTCGGGTCTTCCTACGAGCAGTACTTC.

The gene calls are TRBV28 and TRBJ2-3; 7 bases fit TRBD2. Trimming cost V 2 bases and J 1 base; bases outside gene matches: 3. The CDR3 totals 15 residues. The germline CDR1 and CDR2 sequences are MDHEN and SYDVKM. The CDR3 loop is CASSLAGEGTDTQYF. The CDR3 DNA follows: TGTGCCAGCAGTTTAGCGGGAGAGGGCACAGATACGCAGTATTTT.

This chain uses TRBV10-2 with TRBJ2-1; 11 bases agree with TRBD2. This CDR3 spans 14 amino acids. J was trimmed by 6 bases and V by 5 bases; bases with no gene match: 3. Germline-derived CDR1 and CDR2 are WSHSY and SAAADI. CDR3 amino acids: CASSSGTSGNEQFF. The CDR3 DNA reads TGCGCCAGCAGTTCCGGGACTAGCGGCAATGAGCAGTTCTTC.

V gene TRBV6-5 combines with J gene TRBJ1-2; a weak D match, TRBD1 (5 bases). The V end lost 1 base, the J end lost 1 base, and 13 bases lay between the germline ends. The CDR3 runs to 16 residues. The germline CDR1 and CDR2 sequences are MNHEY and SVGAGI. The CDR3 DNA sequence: TGTGCCAGCAGTTACTATGGGGCAGGAAATAACTATGGCTACACCTTC. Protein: CASSYYGAGNNYGYTF.